This T cell receptor (beta chain) came from a study of T-cell reconstitution after alpha-beta-depleted transplantation in children. This clonotype was counted many times. Preparation of the TCRbeta library involved a method that used unique molecular identifiers. One entry per CDR3 protein, called by TCRdb with MiXCR from the PCR reads. The sample shows about 230,000 distinct CDR3 sequences, 12% of them seen only once. Losses at the gene ends were 6 bases for V and 11 bases for J; bases not matched to a gene: 12. CDR1 and CDR2 from the germline V gene are DFQATT and SNEGSKA (reference sequence). This CDR3 region has 12 residues.

This receptor was taken from a human donor who donated a stem cell graft to a child with acute lymphoblastic leukemia. The sequences come from PBMCs from the stem cell graft donor, collected from the stem cell graft. The chain couples TRBV20-1 to TRBJ1-2; 7 positions agree with TRBD1. In DNA form, the CDR3 reads TGCAGTGCCGGCGAGGGGGCCAAGGATTACACCTTC. Its protein product is CSAGEGAKDYTF.